The 18 T cell receptor beta chains listed next were all sequenced from one sample in a study of blood T cell repertoires in COVID-19. Generated by immunoSEQ multiplex PCR, the TCRdb table keeps only in-frame clones and is missing some. The data hold 160,000 or so clones, with around 74% observed a single time. Sequencing was done on a sample of peripheral blood. All receptors derive from a woman aged 60-70 years with COVID-19, enrolled during active disease.

The chain links TRBV4-3 to TRBJ2-3, with 10 bases aligning to TRBD2. The CDR3 is made up of 16 amino acids. Germline CDR1 and CDR2: LGHNA and YSLEER. The J segment lost 3 bases and the V segment lost 6 bases, leaving 9 bases of the junction unmatched. DNA for the CDR3: TGCGCCAGCAGAACACGACTAGCGGGTATAACAGATACGCAGTATTTT. Residues: CASRTRLAGITDTQYF.

The chain combines TRBV5-1 with TRBJ1-2, with 7 bases that match TRBD1. CDR1 SGHRS and CDR2 YFSETQ come from the germline V gene. The V and J ends lost 0 bases and 6 bases, in that order; junction bases with no gene match: 11. The CDR3 has 16 residues. Here the CDR3 DNA reads TGCGCCAGCAGCTTGGAATCAGGGGGGACAGTTGATGGCTACACCTTC. It codes for CASSLESGGTVDGYTF.

This clone turned up a few times. This chain links TRBV18 with TRBJ2-1, with 7 bases lining up with TRBD2. CDR1 is KGHSH and CDR2 is LQKENI in the germline V gene. V gave up 0 bases and J gave up 7 bases; unmatched junction bases: 6. The CDR3 contains 15 residues. CDR3 nucleotide sequence: TGTGCCAGCTCACCACCGGCGGGGGATCGGAATGAGCAGTTCTTC. Its translation: CASSPPAGDRNEQFF.

The gene calls are TRBV3-1 (or the pseudogene TRBV3-2) and TRBJ2-5, with D unresolved. CDR1 is LGHDT, CDR2 YNNKEL, per germline (reference sequence). CDR3 length: 13 residues. Trimming removed 3 bases from V and 4 bases from J, with 9 bases in between. CDR3 DNA: TGTGCCAGCAGCCACCGCGGCCGAGAGACCCAGTACTTC. Translated, it gives CASSHRGRETQYF.

The gene calls are TRBV5-1 and TRBJ1-1; D not resolved. Trimming shortened V by 0 bases and J by 6 bases, and 9 bases separated the two germline ends. The germline V gene encodes CDR1 SGHRS and CDR2 YFSETQ. The CDR3 is 13 residues long. CDR3 nucleotides: TGCGCCAGCAGCTTGGACACCCGGGCTGAAGCTTTCTTT. Translated, it gives CASSLDTRAEAFF.

The chain joins TRBV9 to TRBJ2-7, with D possibly matching TRBD2 (6 bases). The CDR3 is made up of 13 amino acids. Germline CDR1 and CDR2: SGDLS and YYNGEE. The V end was cut by 0 bases, the J end by 5 bases, with 9 bases between. The CDR3 region is CASSVGPGDEQYV. The CDR3 region has the DNA TGTGCCAGCAGCGTAGGACCGGGGGACGAGCAGTACGTC.

V gene TRBV6-5 combines with J gene TRBJ2-7; a possible D gene is TRBD2 (6 bases). CDR1 is MNHEY, CDR2 SVGAGI, per germline. This CDR3 contains 14 residues. V was trimmed by 4 bases and J by 5 bases, leaving 15 bases between them. In DNA form, the CDR3 reads TGTGCCAGCAGTTTTGGAGTAAGGGAGGACGAGCAGTACTTC. Its translation is CASSFGVREDEQYF.

J is TRBJ1-1 and V is TRBV6-1; tentatively, D is TRBD1 (5 bases). V was cut by 1 base and J by 0 bases, with 9 bases left in between. The CDR3 is made up of 15 amino acids. CDR1 and CDR2 from the germline V gene are MNHNS and SASEGT. The CDR3 is CASSEEDTLNTEAFF. The DNA of the CDR3 is TGTGCCAGCAGTGAAGAGGACACCTTGAACACTGAAGCTTTCTTT.

The V call is TRBV28, the J call TRBJ1-6, with D possibly TRBD1 on 6 matching bases. CDR3 size: 15 residues. CDR1 is MDHEN, CDR2 SYDVKM, per germline. Trimming removed 8 bases from V and 9 bases from J, with 20 bases in between. The CDR3 nucleotides read TGTGCCAGCGCTCAGCTGGGGGGGCCCAGTTCACCCCTCCACTTT. Residues: CASAQLGGPSSPLHF.

This clone was observed once. The J gene is TRBJ1-2, the V gene TRBV18, with 9 bases lining up with TRBD1. The ends lost 0 bases at V and 4 bases at J; junction bases unmatched: 6. The CDR3 is 16 amino acids. Germline loops: CDR1 KGHSH, CDR2 LQKENI. CDR3 sequence reads: CASSPPGQGFFYGYTF. CDR3 nucleotide sequence: TGTGCCAGCTCACCACCGGGACAGGGTTTTTTCTATGGCTACACCTTC.

The chain couples TRBV7-9 to TRBJ2-7; D not certain. The length of the CDR3 is 12 residues. Germline V gene sequence: CDR1 SEHNR, CDR2 FQNEAQ (reference sequence). The V end lost 3 bases, the J end lost 4 bases, and 7 bases lay between the germline ends. For the CDR3, the DNA is TGTGCCAGCAGCTTGACATATTACGAGCAGTACGTC. Protein sequence: CASSLTYYEQYV.

This chain connects TRBV29-1 to TRBJ2-1; 7 positions match TRBD2. Germline CDR1 reads SQVTM; CDR2 reads ANQGSEA. The CDR3 contains 14 residues. V lost 8 bases to trimming and J lost 4 bases; unmatched junction nucleotides: 11. For the CDR3, the DNA is TGCAGCTCAACCGGGACTATCCCTTACAATGAGCAGTTCTTC. It yields the protein CSSTGTIPYNEQFF.

V and J are TRBV27 and TRBJ2-7, with 13 bases lining up with TRBD2. Germline trimming cut 1 base from V and 5 bases from J; bases unmatched to any gene: 5. Germline-derived CDR1 and CDR2 are MNHEY and SMNVEV (reference sequence). The CDR3 extends over 16 amino acids. Here the CDR3 DNA reads TGTGCCAGCAGTTTATTCGGACTAGCGGGAGACCACGAGCAGTACTTC. It translates to CASSLFGLAGDHEQYF.

V is TRBV29-1 and J is TRBJ2-2, with 14 positions matching TRBD2. CDR1 and CDR2 from the germline V gene are SQVTM and ANQGSEA. The V segment lost 7 bases and the J segment 7 bases; nucleotides outside the gene matches: 5. This CDR3 has 14 residues. CDR3 amino acids: CSARGTSGGGELFF. The CDR3 nucleotides are TGCAGCGCCCGCGGGACTAGCGGGGGCGGGGAGCTGTTTTTT.

J is TRBJ2-3 and V is TRBV6-4; D is possibly TRBD2 (5 bases). The CDR3 covers 13 residues. The germline V and J ends were trimmed by 5 bases and 4 bases, with 10 bases remaining between them. CDR1 and CDR2 from the germline V gene are MRHNA and SNTAGT. DNA for the CDR3: TGTGCCAGCAGTTTAGAGGGTGCAGATACGCAGTATTTT. It specifies CASSLEGADTQYF.

This clone showed up just a few times. V usage is TRBV2 and J usage is TRBJ1-2; 7 positions match TRBD1. Germline-derived CDR1 and CDR2 are SNHLY and FYNNEI. Losses at the gene ends were 11 bases for V and 2 bases for J; bases not matched to a gene: 5. The CDR3 has 12 amino acids. The DNA of the CDR3 is TGTGCCGGAGGGACAGCCAACTATGGCTACACCTTC. It codes for CAGGTANYGYTF.

The CDR3 DNA reads TGTGCCAGCAGCTTGGGAGGGGGTAGGACCGGGGAGCTGTTTTTT. As protein: CASSLGGGRTGELFF. The rearrangement joins TRBV5-5 to TRBJ2-2; a possible D gene is TRBD1 (6 bases). Between the trimmed V and J ends, which lost 0 bases and 5 bases, there was a span of 11 bases. The CDR3 length is 15 residues. Looked up from germline, CDR1 is SGHKS and CDR2 is YYEKEE (reference sequence).

The CDR3 protein is CASSLDRNNSPLHF. The DNA of the CDR3 is TGTGCCAGCAGCTTAGACAGAAATAATTCACCCCTCCACTTT. This rearrangement joins TRBV7-2 to TRBJ1-6; D not certain. This CDR3 is built from 14 residues. The germline CDR1 and CDR2 sequences are SGHTA and FQGNSA. V lost 1 base to trimming and J lost 5 bases, with 6 bases between them. The full variable domain, in which reference TRBV7-2 and TRBJ1-6 provide the parts outside the CDR3, is GAGVSQSPSNKVTEKGKDVELRCDPISGHTALYWYRQSLGQGLEFLIYFQGNSAPDKSGLPSDRFSAERTGGSVSTLTIQRTQQEDSAVYLCASSLDRNNSPLHFGNGTRLTVT.